These T cell receptor beta chains were read from a single sample in a study of a mutant IDH1 vaccine in newly diagnosed glioma. These TCRs are of unknown antigen specificity. Measured with immunoSEQ multiplex PCR; TCRdb has only the in-frame clones, and not every one. The table lists fewer than 55,000 clones, about 86% of them singletons, with around 4.5% in the top ten. Sequencing was performed on PBMCs, taken from a glioma patient whose treatment included an IDH1 peptide vaccine. These receptors came from a woman aged 40 to 50 with glioma. Some clones in this sample may be carry-over from other donors' samples. The CDR3 runs from the conserved cysteine through the conserved F or W. The D gene is left open where the match is weak. Where a row states a size, it is once, few, many or the class of an expanded clone; other rows omit it.

TGTGCCAGCAGCGTAGATGGCAGGCAAACGACAGATACGCAGTATTTT CASSVDGRQTTDTQYF TRBV9 NA TRBJ2-3 NA
TGTGCCAGCAGTCCCCCAGGGACAGCCCCTGAAGCTTTCTTT CASSPPGTAPEAFF TRBV28 TRBD1 TRBJ1-1 once
TGTGCCAGCAGTTTAACAAGGGGCAATGAGCAGTTCTTC CASSLTRGNEQFF TRBV27 NA TRBJ2-1 NA
TGTGCCAGCAGCTTAACAAGCGGGGGGGGTGGAGAGACCCAGTACTTC CASSLTSGGGGETQYF TRBV7-3 TRBD2 TRBJ2-5 NA
TGCAGTGCTCCGGGAGCCTACGAGCAGTACTTC CSAPGAYEQYF TRBV20-1 NA TRBJ2-7 NA
TGTGCCAGCAGCGTAGGTACCTATAATTCACCCCTCCACTTT CASSVGTYNSPLHF TRBV9 NA TRBJ1-6 NA
TGTGCCAGCAGCTTAGTGGAGGACCAAATCCGGCACGAGCAGTACTTC CASSLVEDQIRHEQYF TRBV7-8 NA TRBJ2-7 NA
TGCGCCAGCAGCCAAGATCGGGGGGCCGGGTGGATCCAAGAGACCCAGTACTTC CASSQDRGAGWIQETQYF TRBV4-1 NA TRBJ2-5 NA
TGTGCCAGCAGCTTCATCAGGCCCAAGGCCCCTAGCTCCTACAATGAGCAGTTCTTC CASSFIRPKAPSSYNEQFF TRBV13 NA TRBJ2-1 NA
TGTGCCAGCAGTGGGGCCGGAGTACAAGAGACCCAGTACTTC CASSGAGVQETQYF TRBV2 NA TRBJ2-5 once
TGCGCCAGCAGCCAAGAATGGGGGGAACTGTTTTTT CASSQEWGELFF TRBV4-1 NA TRBJ1-4 NA
TGTGCCAGCAGCTTAGCGGGGGCAGGGGCCGGGGCCTGGGAGACCCAGTACTTC CASSLAGAGAGAWETQYF TRBV7-2 NA TRBJ2-5 NA
TGTGCCAGCAGCCCCGGGACTAGCGGCACAGATACGCAGTATTTT CASSPGTSGTDTQYF TRBV5-4 TRBD2 TRBJ2-3 NA
TGCGCCAGCAGCCAAGGGAATAGGGCGGGTGCGGGACAAGAGACCCAGTACTTC CASSQGNRAGAGQETQYF TRBV4-1 NA TRBJ2-5 NA
TGTGCCAGCAGCTTAAGCGGGGGCTCCTACAATGAGCAGTTCTTC CASSLSGGSYNEQFF TRBV7-6 TRBD2 TRBJ2-1 NA
TGTGCCAGCAGCCCCCCGTTTACAGATACGCAGTATTTT CASSPPFTDTQYF TRBV2 NA TRBJ2-3 NA
TGTGCCAGCGGGGGCAGGGATTTGTCGCAGCCCCAGCATTTT CASGGRDLSQPQHF TRBV27 NA TRBJ1-5 NA
TGTGCCAGCAGCAAAGGGGCCGTCTTC CASSKGAVF TRBV21-1 NA TRBJ1-2 few
TGTGCCAGCAGTGATAGTCTGAATTGGGGCACAGATACGCAGTATTTT CASSDSLNWGTDTQYF TRBV2 NA TRBJ2-3 NA
TGTGCCACGCAGGGGTACACCGGGGAGCTGTTTTTT CATQGYTGELFF TRBV27 NA TRBJ2-2 NA
TGTGCCAGCAGCTTGAACAGGGGTACGAATCAGCCCCAGCATTTT CASSLNRGTNQPQHF TRBV13 TRBD1 TRBJ1-5 once
TGTGCCAGCAGTCGCCAGGTTCTCTCTGGAAACACCATATATTTT CASSRQVLSGNTIYF TRBV2 NA TRBJ1-3 NA
TGTGCCAGCAGTTACCAAGGGTCGCCACTCTACACCTTC CASSYQGSPLYTF TRBV6-5 NA TRBJ1-2 NA
TGCGCCAGCAGCTTGGGCCGGGGAGGAGAGACCCAGTACTTC CASSLGRGGETQYF TRBV5-1 NA TRBJ2-5 NA
TGTGCCAGTAGTATAAGGGGGCGCAGGGACACTGAAGCTTTCTTT CASSIRGRRDTEAFF TRBV19 TRBD1 TRBJ1-1 NA